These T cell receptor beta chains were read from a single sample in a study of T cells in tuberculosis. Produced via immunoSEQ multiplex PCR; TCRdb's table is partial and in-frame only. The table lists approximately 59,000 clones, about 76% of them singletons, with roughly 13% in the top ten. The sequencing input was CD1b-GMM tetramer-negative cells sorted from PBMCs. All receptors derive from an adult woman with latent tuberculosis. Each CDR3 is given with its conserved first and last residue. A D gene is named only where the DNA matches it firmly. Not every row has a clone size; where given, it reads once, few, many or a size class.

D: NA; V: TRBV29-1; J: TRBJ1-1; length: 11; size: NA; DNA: TGCAGCGTCCCCGGGAGGCCTGAAGCTTTCTTT; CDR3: CSVPGRPEAFF
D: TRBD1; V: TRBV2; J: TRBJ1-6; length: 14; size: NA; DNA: TGTGCCAGCGGCAGGGACAGGGTACGGTCACCCCTCCACTTT; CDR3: CASGRDRVRSPLHF
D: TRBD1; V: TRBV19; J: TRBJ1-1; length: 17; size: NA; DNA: TGTGCCAGTAGTATACCCGGACAGGGGGTTGGGAACACTGAAGCTTTCTTT; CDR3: CASSIPGQGVGNTEAFF
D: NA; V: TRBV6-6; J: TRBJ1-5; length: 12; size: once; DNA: TGTGCCAGCAGTTTAAGCAATCAGCCCCAGCATTTT; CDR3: CASSLSNQPQHF
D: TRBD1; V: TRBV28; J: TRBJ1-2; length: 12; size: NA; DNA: TGTGCCAGTATCGACAGGGATTATGGCTACACCTTC; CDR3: CASIDRDYGYTF
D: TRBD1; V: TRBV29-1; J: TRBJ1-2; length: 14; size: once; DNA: TGCAGCGTTGAGGCCCGGGACAGGGAAGGTGGCTACACCTTC; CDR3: CSVEARDREGGYTF
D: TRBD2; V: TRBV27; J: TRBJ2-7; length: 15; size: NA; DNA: TGTGCCAGCAGTTTAAACGGGAGGGCCTCCTACGAGCAGTACTTC; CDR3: CASSLNGRASYEQYF
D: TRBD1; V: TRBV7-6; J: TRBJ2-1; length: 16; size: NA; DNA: TGTGCCAGCAGCCGGACAGGGTCCGAATCCTACAATGAGCAGTTCTTC; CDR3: CASSRTGSESYNEQFF
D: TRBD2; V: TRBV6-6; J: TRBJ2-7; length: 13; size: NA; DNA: TGTGCCAGCAGCCGCGACGGGGGGTACGAGCAGTACTTC; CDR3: CASSRDGGYEQYF
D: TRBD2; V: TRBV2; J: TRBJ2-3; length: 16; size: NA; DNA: TGTGCCAGCGCTAAGTTAGCGGGAGGGTCAACAGATACGCAGTATTTT; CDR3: CASAKLAGGSTDTQYF
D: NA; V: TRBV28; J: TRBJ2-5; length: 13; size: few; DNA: TGTGCCAGCCGTCGAGGGGGCCAAGAGACCCAGTACTTC; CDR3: CASRRGGQETQYF
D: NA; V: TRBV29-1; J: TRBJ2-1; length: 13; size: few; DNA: TGCAGTTCGGGTAGCTCGGATAGTAATGAGCAGTTCTTC; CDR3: CSSGSSDSNEQFF